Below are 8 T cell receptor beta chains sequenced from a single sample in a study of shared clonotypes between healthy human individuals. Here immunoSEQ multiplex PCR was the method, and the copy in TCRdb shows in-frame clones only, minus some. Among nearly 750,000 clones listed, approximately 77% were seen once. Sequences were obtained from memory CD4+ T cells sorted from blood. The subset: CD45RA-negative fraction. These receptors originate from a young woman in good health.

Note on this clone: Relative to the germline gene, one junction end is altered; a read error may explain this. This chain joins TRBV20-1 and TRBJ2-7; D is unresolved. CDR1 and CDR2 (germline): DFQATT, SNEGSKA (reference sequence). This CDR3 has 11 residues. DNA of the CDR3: TGTGCCCGAGGCGACCAGGACGAGCAGTACTTC. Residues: CARGDQDEQYF.

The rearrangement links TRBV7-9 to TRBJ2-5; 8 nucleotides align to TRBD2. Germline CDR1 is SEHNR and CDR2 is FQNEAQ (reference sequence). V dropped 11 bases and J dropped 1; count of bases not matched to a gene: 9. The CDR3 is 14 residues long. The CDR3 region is CAGQGGTSQETQYF. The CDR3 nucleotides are TGTGCCGGGCAAGGCGGGACTAGCCAAGAGACCCAGTACTTC.

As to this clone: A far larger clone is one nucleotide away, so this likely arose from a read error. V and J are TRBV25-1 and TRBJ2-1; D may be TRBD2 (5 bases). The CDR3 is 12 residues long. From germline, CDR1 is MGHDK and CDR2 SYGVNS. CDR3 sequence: CASTRAYNEQLF. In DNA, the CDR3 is TGTGCCAGCACGCGGGCTTACAATGAGCAGCTCTTC.

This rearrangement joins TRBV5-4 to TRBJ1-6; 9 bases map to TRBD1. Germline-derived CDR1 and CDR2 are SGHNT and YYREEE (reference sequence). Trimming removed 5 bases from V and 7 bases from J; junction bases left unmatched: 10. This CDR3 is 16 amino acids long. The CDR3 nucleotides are TGTGCCAGCAGGGACGTGTGGGACAGGGAGAATTCACCCCTCCACTTT. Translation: CASRDVWDRENSPLHF.

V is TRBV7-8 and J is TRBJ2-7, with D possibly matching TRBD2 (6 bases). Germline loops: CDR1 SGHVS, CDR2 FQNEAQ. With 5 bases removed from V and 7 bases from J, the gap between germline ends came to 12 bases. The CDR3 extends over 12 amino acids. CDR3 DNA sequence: TGTGCCAGCAGCAGTTCAGGACTAGAGCAGTACTTC. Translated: CASSSSGLEQYF.

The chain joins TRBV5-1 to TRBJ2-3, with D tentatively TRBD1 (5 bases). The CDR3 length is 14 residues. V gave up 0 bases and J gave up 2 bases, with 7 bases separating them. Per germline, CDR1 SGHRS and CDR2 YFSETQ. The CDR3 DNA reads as TGCGCCAGCAGCTTGGGCAGGGACACAGATACGCAGTATTTT. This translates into CASSLGRDTDTQYF.

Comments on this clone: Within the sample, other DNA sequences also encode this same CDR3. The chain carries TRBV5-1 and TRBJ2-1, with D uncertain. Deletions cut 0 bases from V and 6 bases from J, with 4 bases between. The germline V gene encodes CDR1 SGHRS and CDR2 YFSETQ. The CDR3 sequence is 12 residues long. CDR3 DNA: TGCGCCAGCAGCTTGGCGCGCAATGAGCAGTTCTTC. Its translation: CASSLARNEQFF.

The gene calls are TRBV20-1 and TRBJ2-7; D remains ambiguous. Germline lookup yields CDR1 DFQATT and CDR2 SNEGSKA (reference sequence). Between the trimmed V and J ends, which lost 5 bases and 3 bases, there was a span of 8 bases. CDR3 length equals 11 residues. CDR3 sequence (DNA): TGCAGTGCTTCGATGCTCTACGAGCAGTACTTC. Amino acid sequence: CSASMLYEQYF.